Listed below are T cell receptor beta chains from one sample, sequenced in a study of OX40 agonist ivuxolimab in advanced cancers. The assay was immunoSEQ multiplex PCR, and TCRdb's table has in-frame clones only and misses some. The sample lists some 96,000 clones, 75% to 95% seen once, with 0.54% in the top ten. Sequencing was performed on CD4+ or CD8+ T cells sorted from blood, taken in a trial of the OX40 agonist ivuxolimab. Every receptor here comes from an adult with an advanced solid tumor such as melanoma, head and neck, liver or kidney cancer. Each CDR3 is given with its conserved first and last residue. A D gene is named only where the DNA matches it firmly. Size tells how often a clone was seen (once, few, many) or the class of an expanded clone, and some rows leave it out.

clone_size d_call j_call v_call cdr3_nt cdr3_aa
NA NA TRBJ1-6 TRBV30 TGTGCCTGGAATAGAGGTTCACCCCTCCACTTT CAWNRGSPLHF
NA NA TRBJ2-1 TRBV11-3 TGTGCCAGCAGCTCTCCGAGATACAATGAGCAGTTCTTC CASSSPRYNEQFF
NA NA TRBJ1-5 TRBV7-2 TGTGCCAGCAGCCCGACTGTTTTCAATCAGCCCCAGCATTTT CASSPTVFNQPQHF
NA TRBD1 TRBJ1-3 TRBV2 TGTGCCGGACAGGCTAACTCTGGAAACACCATATATTTT CAGQANSGNTIYF
NA NA TRBJ1-1 TRBV28 NA CASTSPSTSGGEAFF
NA NA TRBJ2-2 TRBV6-4 TGTGCCAGCAGCCCCCGGGCCGCGAACACCGGGGAGCTGTTTTTT CASSPRAANTGELFF
NA NA TRBJ1-1 TRBV5-4 TGTGCCAGCAGCTTGGGTTTAAGGAACACTGAAGCTTTCTTT CASSLGLRNTEAFF
few NA TRBJ1-1 TRBV5-8 TGTGCCAGCTTAGGGTTGAACACTGAAGCTTTCTTT CASLGLNTEAFF
NA TRBD1 TRBJ1-2 TRBV2 TGTGCCAGCAGTCGTGGGACAGGGCTCGACTATGGCTACACCTTC CASSRGTGLDYGYTF
NA NA TRBJ1-4 TRBV7-9 TGTGCCAGCAGCTTAAGCTCAACTAATGAAAAACTGTTTTTT CASSLSSTNEKLFF